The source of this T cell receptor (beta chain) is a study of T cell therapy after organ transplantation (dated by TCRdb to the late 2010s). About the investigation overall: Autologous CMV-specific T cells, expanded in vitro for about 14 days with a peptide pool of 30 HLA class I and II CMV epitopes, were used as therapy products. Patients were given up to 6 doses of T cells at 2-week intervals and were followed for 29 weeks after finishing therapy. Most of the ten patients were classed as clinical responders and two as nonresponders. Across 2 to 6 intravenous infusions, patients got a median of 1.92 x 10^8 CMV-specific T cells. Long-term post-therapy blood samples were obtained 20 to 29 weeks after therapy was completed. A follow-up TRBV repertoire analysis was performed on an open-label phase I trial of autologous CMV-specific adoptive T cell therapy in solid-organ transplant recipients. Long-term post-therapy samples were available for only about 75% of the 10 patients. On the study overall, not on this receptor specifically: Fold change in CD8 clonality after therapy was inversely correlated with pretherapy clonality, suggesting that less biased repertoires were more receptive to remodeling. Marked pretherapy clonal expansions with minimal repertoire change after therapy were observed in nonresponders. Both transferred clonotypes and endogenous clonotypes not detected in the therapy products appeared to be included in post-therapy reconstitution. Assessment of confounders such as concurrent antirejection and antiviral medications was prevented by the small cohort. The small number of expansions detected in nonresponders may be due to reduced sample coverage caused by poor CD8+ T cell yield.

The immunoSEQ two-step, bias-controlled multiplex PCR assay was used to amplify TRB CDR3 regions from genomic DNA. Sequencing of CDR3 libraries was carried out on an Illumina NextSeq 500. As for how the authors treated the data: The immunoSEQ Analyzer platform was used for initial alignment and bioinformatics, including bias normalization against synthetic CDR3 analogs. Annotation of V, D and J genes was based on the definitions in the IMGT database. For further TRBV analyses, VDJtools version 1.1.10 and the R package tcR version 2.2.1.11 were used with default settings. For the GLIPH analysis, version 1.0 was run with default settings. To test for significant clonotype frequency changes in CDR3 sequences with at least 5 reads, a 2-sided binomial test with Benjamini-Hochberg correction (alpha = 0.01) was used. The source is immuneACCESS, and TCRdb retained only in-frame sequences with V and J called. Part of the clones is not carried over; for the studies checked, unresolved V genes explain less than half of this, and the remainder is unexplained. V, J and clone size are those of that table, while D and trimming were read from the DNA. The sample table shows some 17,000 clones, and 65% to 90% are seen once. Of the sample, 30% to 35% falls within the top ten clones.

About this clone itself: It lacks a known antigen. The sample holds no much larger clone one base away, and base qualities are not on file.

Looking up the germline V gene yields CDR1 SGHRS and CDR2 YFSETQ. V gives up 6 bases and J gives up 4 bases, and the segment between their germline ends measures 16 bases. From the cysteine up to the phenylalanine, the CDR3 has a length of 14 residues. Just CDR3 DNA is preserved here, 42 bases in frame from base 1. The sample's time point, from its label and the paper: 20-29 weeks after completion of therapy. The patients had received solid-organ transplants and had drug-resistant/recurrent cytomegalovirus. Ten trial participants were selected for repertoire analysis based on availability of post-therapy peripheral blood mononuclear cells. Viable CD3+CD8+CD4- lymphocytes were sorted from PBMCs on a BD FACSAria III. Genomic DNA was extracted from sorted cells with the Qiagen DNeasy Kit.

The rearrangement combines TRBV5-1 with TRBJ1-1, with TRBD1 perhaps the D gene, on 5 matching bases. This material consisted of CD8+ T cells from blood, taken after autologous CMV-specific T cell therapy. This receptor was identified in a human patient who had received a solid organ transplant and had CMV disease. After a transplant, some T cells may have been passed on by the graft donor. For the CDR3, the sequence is CASTPNGGSTEAFF. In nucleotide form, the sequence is TGCGCCAGCACCCCCAACGGGGGATCCACTGAAGCTTTCTTT.